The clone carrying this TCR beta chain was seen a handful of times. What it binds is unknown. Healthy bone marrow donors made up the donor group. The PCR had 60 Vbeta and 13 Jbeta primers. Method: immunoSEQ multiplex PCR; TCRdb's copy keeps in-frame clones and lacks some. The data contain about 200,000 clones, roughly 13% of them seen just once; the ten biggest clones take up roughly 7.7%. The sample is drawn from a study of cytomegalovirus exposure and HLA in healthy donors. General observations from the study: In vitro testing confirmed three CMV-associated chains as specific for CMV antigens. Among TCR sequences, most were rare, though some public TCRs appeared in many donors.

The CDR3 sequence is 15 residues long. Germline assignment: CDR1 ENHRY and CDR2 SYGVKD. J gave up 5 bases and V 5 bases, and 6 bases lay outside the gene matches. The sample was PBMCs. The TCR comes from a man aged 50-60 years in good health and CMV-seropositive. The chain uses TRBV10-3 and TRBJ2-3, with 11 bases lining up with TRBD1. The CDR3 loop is CAISLDRGPEDTQYF. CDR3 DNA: TGTGCCATCAGTTTGGACAGGGGGCCTGAAGATACGCAGTATTTT.